The sequence of this TCR beta chain was determined in a study of T cells in Graves' hyperthyroidism and ophthalmopathy. Between the trimmed V and J ends, which lost 7 bases and 2 bases, there was a span of 18 bases. The CDR3 spans 16 residues. TCR beta CDR3 regions were amplified from RNA. When the TCR CDR3 underwent first-round RT-PCR, the HTBI primer set was used. TCRdb independently ran MiXCR on the multiplex PCR reads; one entry per CDR3 protein. Here the sample spans around 290,000 distinct CDR3 sequences, about an eighth being singletons. Sequenced input: blood. This rearrangement joins TRBV6-7 to TRBJ2-1; a weak D match, TRBD2 (6 bases). TRBV6-7 is placed among ORFs of uncertain function. The clonotype was recovered from a woman aged 30 to 39 with Graves' hyperthyroidism that later progressed to Graves' ophthalmopathy. CDR3 DNA sequence: TGTGCCAGCAAAAGAAGGATTGGAGGGACCTACAATGAGCAGTTCTTC. Encoded protein: CASKRRIGGTYNEQFF.